This section outlines one T cell receptor beta chain sequence together with its context. What it binds is unknown. This entry is derived from a study of response to subunit inactivated influenza vaccine. Findings and limits, study-wide: A suggestion made by the authors is that each seasonal influenza vaccination recruits few new T cells.

A single record per CDR3 protein comes from TCRdb applying MiXCR to the RT-PCR reads. The sample holds around 650,000 distinct CDR3 sequences; approximately 15% are singletons and the top ten take about 9.9%. CDR3 size: 13 residues. Per the germline V gene, CDR1 is SGHRS and CDR2 is YFSETQ. Trimming left V 7 bases short and J 2 bases short, with 10 bases between. The TCR sequence derives from a man aged 50 to 59 who received an inactivated influenza vaccine. The gene calls are TRBV5-1 and TRBJ1-3, with D possibly matching TRBD1 (5 bases). The sequenced sample was PBMCs from blood, obtained 11 to 12 days after vaccination. The CDR3, as DNA: TGCGCCAGCGGGACTTCGCCTGGAAACACCATATATTTT. Translated: CASGTSPGNTIYF.